This entry lists 16 T cell receptor beta chains sequenced from one sample in a study of cytotoxic CD8 clonotypes in ibrutinib-treated CLL. Produced via immunoSEQ multiplex PCR; TCRdb's table is partial and in-frame only. The data hold some 140,000 clones, with around 90% observed a single time. The source material was PBMCs, sampled after 12 months of ibrutinib treatment. All receptors derive from a human donor with chronic lymphocytic leukemia.

The V call is TRBV12-5, the J call TRBJ2-1; D is undetermined. V was trimmed by 5 bases and J by 4 bases, leaving 9 bases between them. Germline V CDR1 and CDR2: LGHNT, FRNRAP. CDR3 length: 13 amino acids. Here the CDR3 DNA reads TGTGCTAGTGGTGCTGACACTTACAATGAGCAGTTCTTC. It encodes CASGADTYNEQFF.

This clone is a singleton in its sample. The chain is built from TRBV7-9 and TRBJ2-1; maybe TRBD1 (5 bases). Trimming left V 1 base short and J 6 bases short, with 16 bases between. Germline V CDR1 and CDR2: SEHNR, FQNEAQ (reference sequence). CDR3 size: 16 residues. CDR3 sequence reads: CASSLGVGALLNEQFF. Here the CDR3 DNA reads TGTGCCAGCAGCTTAGGTGTTGGGGCGCTCCTCAATGAGCAGTTCTTC.

The chain joins TRBV2 to TRBJ2-5, with D unclear. Trimming took 6 bases from V and 2 from J, leaving 4 bases between them. The CDR3 sequence is 11 residues long. Germline loops: CDR1 SNHLY, CDR2 FYNNEI. This CDR3 is CASRAQETQYF. The CDR3 region has the DNA TGTGCCAGCAGAGCTCAAGAGACCCAGTACTTC.

The CDR3 nucleotides are TGTGCCAGCAGCGTAGAGCCCTCTGGAAACACCATATATTTT. This gives the protein CASSVEPSGNTIYF. The chain carries TRBV9 and TRBJ1-3; D unclear. The ends were cut back, 0 bases at V and 0 bases at J, with 4 bases in the middle. There are 14 residues in the CDR3. Germline CDR1 and CDR2: SGDLS and YYNGEE.

The CDR3 region is CASSGVRAPLYEQYF. The CDR3 nucleotides read TGTGCCAGCAGTGGAGTGAGAGCCCCCCTCTACGAGCAGTACTTC. The rearrangement links TRBV2 to TRBJ2-7; no reliable D call. With 4 bases removed from V and 3 bases from J, the gap between germline ends came to 16 bases. The CDR3 length is 15 residues. CDR1 is SNHLY, CDR2 FYNNEI, per germline.

The V gene is TRBV28, the J gene TRBJ2-7; no clear D. The V and J ends lost 6 bases and 3 bases respectively, with 6 bases between them. Germline V gene sequence: CDR1 MDHEN, CDR2 SYDVKM. This CDR3 comprises 11 residues. CDR3 DNA: TGTGCCAGCAGCCCAAACTACGAGCAGTACTTC. Protein product: CASSPNYEQYF. The full variable domain, in which reference TRBV28 and TRBJ2-7 provide the parts outside the CDR3, is DVKVTQSSRYLVKRTGEKVFLECVQDMDHENMFWYRQDPGLGLRLIYFSYDVKMKEKGDIPEGYSVSREKKERFSLILESASTNQTSMYLCASSPNYEQYFGPGTRLTVT.

This chain joins TRBV28 and TRBJ2-7; TRBD2 is a possible D gene (5 bases). The CDR3 runs 14 residues. V shed 6 bases and J shed 3 bases, with 15 bases lying between them. CDR1 and CDR2 from the germline V gene are MDHEN and SYDVKM. CDR3 in DNA: TGTGCCAGCAGCCTGCTGAGGGAGTACTACGAGCAGTACTTC. Amino acids: CASSLLREYYEQYF.

This chain links TRBV14 with TRBJ2-1, with D hard to call. The CDR3 has 16 residues. Germline V CDR1 and CDR2: SGHDN, FVKESK. V was pared by 1 base and J by 0 bases, with 10 bases between. In nucleotides, the CDR3 is TGTGCCAGCAGCCAAGCGGTAACGAGCTCCTACAATGAGCAGTTCTTC. It encodes CASSQAVTSSYNEQFF.

V is TRBV29-1 and J is TRBJ2-3; 11 positions match TRBD2. CDR3 length: 16 amino acids. Trimming cost V 6 bases and J 1 base; bases outside gene matches: 9. Germline CDR1 is SQVTM and CDR2 is ANQGSEA. CDR3 sequence: CSVQGSGRAGTDTQYF. For the CDR3, the DNA is TGCAGCGTCCAGGGTAGCGGGAGGGCGGGCACAGATACGCAGTATTTT.

V and J are TRBV7-9 and TRBJ1-1; perhaps TRBD1 as D (5 bases). This CDR3 is 14 amino acids long. Trimming stripped 5 bases from V and 3 bases from J, with 13 bases between. Germline lookup yields CDR1 SEHNR and CDR2 FQNEAQ (reference sequence). In DNA, the CDR3 is TGTGCCAGCAGCCCTCAGCAGGGAGACACTGAAGCTTTCTTT. This encodes CASSPQQGDTEAFF.

The sample holds a few counts of this clone. The chain joins TRBV7-6 to TRBJ2-1, with D possibly being TRBD1 (6 bases). Trimming removed 5 bases from V and 9 bases from J, with 14 bases in between. The CDR3 runs to 13 residues. Germline lookup yields CDR1 SGHVS and CDR2 FNYEAQ. The CDR3: CASSAPGVAEQFF. CDR3 sequence (DNA): TGTGCCAGCAGCGCCCCAGGGGTGGCTGAGCAGTTCTTC.

This chain links TRBV2 with TRBJ2-2; maybe TRBD1 (5 bases). The germline gives CDR1 SNHLY, CDR2 FYNNEI. V shed 7 bases and J shed 3 bases, with 9 bases lying between them. There are 13 residues in the CDR3. The CDR3 region has the DNA TGTGCCAGCAAAAGACAGTACACCGGGGAGCTGTTTTTT. It translates to CASKRQYTGELFF.

The rearrangement links TRBV11-2 to TRBJ2-7, with 8 bases matching TRBD2. CDR3 length: 15 residues. CDR1 is SGHAT and CDR2 is FQNNGV in the germline V gene. The trim removed 2 bases at V and 0 bases at J, leaving 3 bases unmatched. The CDR3 region is CASSLLAGSSYEQYF. CDR3 bases: TGTGCCAGCAGCTTATTAGCGGGAAGCTCCTACGAGCAGTACTTC.

This chain connects TRBV11-3 to TRBJ2-2; possibly TRBD1 for D (5 bases). Trimming shortened V by 0 bases and J by 4 bases, and 9 bases separated the two germline ends. The CDR3 has 15 amino acids. CDR1 is SGHNT, CDR2 YENEEA, per germline. The CDR3 region is CASSLDGRVTGELFF. The CDR3 DNA reads TGTGCCAGCAGCTTAGACGGCAGGGTCACCGGGGAGCTGTTTTTT.

J is TRBJ1-2 and V is TRBV10-3, with TRBD1 matching over 12 bases. J lost 7 bases, V lost 7 bases, and 16 bases had no gene match. Germline V CDR1 and CDR2: ENHRY, SYGVKD. This CDR3 has 17 amino acids. CDR3 in amino acids: CAINPGTGGLDLGGYTF. The CDR3 DNA reads TGTGCCATCAACCCCGGGACAGGGGGCCTCGACTTGGGTGGCTACACCTTC.

Only one count was recorded for this clone. The chain joins TRBV10-3 to TRBJ2-5, with D perhaps TRBD2 (6 bases). Germline CDR1 reads ENHRY; CDR2 reads SYGVKD. This CDR3 is 15 amino acids long. The V end was cut by 3 bases, the J end by 5 bases, with 16 bases between. Here the CDR3 DNA reads TGTGCCATCAGTGACCAGACTAGTGGTCCGGAGACCCAGTACTTC. It codes for CAISDQTSGPETQYF.